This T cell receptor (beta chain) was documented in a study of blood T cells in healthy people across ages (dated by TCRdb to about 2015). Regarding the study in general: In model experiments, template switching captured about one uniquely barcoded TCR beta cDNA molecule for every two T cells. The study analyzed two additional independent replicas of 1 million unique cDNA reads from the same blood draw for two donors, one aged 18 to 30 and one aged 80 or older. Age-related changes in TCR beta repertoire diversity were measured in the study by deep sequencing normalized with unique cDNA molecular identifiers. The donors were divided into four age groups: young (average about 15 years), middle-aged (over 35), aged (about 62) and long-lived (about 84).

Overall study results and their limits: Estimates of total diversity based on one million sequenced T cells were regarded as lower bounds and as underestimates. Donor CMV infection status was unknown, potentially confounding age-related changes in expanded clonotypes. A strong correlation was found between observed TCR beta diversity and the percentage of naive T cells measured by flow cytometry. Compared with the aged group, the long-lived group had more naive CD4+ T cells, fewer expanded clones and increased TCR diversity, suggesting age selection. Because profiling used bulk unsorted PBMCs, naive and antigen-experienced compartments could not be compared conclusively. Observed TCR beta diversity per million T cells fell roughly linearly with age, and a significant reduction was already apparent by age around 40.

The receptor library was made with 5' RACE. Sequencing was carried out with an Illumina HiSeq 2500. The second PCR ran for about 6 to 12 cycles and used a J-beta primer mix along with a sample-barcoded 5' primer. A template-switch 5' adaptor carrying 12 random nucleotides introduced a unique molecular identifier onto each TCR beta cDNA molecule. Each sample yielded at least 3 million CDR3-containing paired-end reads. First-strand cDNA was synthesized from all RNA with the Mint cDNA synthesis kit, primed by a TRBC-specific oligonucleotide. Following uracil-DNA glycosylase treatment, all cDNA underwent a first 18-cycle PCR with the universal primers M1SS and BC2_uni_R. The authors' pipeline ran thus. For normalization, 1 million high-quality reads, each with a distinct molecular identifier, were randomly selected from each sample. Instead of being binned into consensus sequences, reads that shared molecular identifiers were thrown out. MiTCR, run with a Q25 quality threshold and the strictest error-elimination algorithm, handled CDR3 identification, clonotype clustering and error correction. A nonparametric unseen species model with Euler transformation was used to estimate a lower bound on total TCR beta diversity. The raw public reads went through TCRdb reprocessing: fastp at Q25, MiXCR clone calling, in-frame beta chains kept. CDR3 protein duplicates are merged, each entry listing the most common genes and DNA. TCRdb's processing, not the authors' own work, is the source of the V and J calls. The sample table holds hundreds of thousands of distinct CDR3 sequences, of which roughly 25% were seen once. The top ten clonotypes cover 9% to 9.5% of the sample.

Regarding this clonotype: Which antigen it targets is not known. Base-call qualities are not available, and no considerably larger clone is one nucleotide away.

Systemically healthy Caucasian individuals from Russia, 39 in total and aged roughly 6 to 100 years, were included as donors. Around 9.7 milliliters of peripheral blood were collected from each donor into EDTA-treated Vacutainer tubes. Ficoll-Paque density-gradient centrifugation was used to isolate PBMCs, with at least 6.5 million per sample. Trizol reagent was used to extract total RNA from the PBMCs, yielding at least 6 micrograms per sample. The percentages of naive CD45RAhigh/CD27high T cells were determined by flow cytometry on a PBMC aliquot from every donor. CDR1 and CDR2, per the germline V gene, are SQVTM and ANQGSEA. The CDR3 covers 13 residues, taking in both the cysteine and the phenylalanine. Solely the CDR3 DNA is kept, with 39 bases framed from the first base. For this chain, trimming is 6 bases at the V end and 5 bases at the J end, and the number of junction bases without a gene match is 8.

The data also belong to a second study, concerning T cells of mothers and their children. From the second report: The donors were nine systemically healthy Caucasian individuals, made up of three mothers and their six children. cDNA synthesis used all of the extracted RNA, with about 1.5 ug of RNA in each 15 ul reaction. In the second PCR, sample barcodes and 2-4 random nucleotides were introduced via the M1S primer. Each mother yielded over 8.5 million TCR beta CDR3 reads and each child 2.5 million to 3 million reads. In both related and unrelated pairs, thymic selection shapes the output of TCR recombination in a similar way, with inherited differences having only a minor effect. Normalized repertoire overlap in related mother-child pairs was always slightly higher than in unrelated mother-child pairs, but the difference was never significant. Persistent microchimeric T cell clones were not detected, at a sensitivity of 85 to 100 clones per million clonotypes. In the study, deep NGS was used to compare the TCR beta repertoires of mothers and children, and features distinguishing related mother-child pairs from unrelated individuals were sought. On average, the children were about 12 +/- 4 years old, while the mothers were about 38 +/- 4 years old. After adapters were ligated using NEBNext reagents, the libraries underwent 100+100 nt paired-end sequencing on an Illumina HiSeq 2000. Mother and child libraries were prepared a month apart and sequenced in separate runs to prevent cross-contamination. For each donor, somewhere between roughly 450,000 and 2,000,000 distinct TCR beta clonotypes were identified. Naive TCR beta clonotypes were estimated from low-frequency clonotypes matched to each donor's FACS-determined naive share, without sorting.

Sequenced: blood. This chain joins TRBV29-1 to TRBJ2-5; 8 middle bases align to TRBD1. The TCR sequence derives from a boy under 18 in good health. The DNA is TGCAGCGTAATCAGGGGGCCGGGGGAGACCCAGTACTTC. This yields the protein CSVIRGPGETQYF.